This is a list of T cell receptor beta chains from one sample in a study of blood T cell repertoires in COVID-19. Using immunoSEQ multiplex PCR, the repertoire was profiled, and TCRdb retains in-frame clones only, with some absent. Among fewer than 250,000 clones listed, 83% were seen once. The material sequenced was PBMCs or T cells enriched from blood (not recorded which). The receptor set was obtained from a woman aged 40 to 50 who had been exposed to COVID-19. Both conserved end residues are part of each CDR3. Fields, in order: D gene, V gene, clone size, J gene, CDR3 DNA, CDR3 protein. D genes are given only for firm matches. The size of a clone is reported for some rows only, either as once, few or many, or as a class for expanded clones.

>TRBD1|TRBV29-1|-|TRBJ1-1
TGCAGCGTTGCTAAGAGACAGGGTAGTCCTGAAGCTTTCTTT
CSVAKRQGSPEAFF
>TRBD2|TRBV18|-|TRBJ2-7
TGTGCCAGCTCACCGGAGGCGGGGGGGTCCTACGAGCAGTACTTC
CASSPEAGGSYEQYF
>TRBD2|TRBV30|once|TRBJ2-1
TGTGCCTGGAGTTCTAGCGGGGTTAGCTCCTACAATGAGCAGTTCTTC
CAWSSSGVSSYNEQFF
>-|TRBV27|-|TRBJ1-5
TGTGCCAGCAGATCGCAGGGTAGCATCGGGAGGAGGGGTCAGCCCCAGCATTTT
CASRSQGSIGRRGQPQHF
>TRBD1|TRBV6-5|-|TRBJ1-2
TGTGCCAGCGCCAAGCCGGGACAGGGGGCGGGTGGCTACACCTTC
CASAKPGQGAGGYTF
>TRBD2|TRBV6-1|-|TRBJ2-5
TGTGCCAGCCGTGAACTAGCGGGGGGAGGGGAGACCCAGTACTTC
CASRELAGGGETQYF
>-|TRBV4-1|-|TRBJ1-4
TGCGCCAGCAGCCGGGCTCCAGTTGAAAAACTGTTTTTT
CASSRAPVEKLFF
>-|TRBV12-3/TRBV12-4|few|TRBJ1-5
TGTGCCAGCAGCGACGGGGGGGCTGCCCAGCATTTT
CASSDGGAAQHF
>TRBD2|TRBV2|few|TRBJ2-5
TGTGCCAGCAGTGAAGCCCAAGCGGGGGGGCAAGAGACCCAGTACTTC
CASSEAQAGGQETQYF
>TRBD1|TRBV7-3|-|TRBJ1-2
TGTGCCAGCAGCCTAGACAGGGACTCTGGCTACACCTTC
CASSLDRDSGYTF
>-|TRBV2|-|TRBJ1-6
TGTGCCAGCAGGTCAGGGGATCCGAATTCACCCCTCCACTTT
CASRSGDPNSPLHF
>-|TRBV29-1|-|TRBJ1-1
TGCAGCGTTTTAGTAGCGGGGGGAACTGAAGCTTTCTTT
CSVLVAGGTEAFF
>-|TRBV29-1|few|TRBJ2-1
TGCAGCTGCACTCGACTCGGCAATGAGCAGTTCTTC
CSCTRLGNEQFF
>-|TRBV6-5|-|TRBJ2-5
TGTGCCAGCAGTTCTGGTGAGATTCAAGAGACCCAGTACTTC
CASSSGEIQETQYF
>-|TRBV2|-|TRBJ1-5
TGTGCCAGCAGTGAGACAGTCAATCAGCCCCAGCATTTT
CASSETVNQPQHF
>TRBD2|TRBV7-3|-|TRBJ2-7
TGTGCCAGCAGCTTATATAGCGGGGACTCCTACGAGCAGTACTTC
CASSLYSGDSYEQYF
>TRBD2|TRBV7-2|-|TRBJ2-7
TGTGCCAGCAGGTTACTCCCGGGAGGGTCTAATTACGAGCAGTACTTC
CASRLLPGGSNYEQYF